These T cell receptor beta chains were read from a single sample in a study of cytomegalovirus exposure and HLA in healthy donors. The assay was immunoSEQ multiplex PCR, and TCRdb's table has in-frame clones only and misses some. The sample has roughly 130,000 clones; 8.5% to 10% are singletons. The sequencing input was PBMCs. The origin of the receptors is a man aged 40-50 years in good health and CMV-seronegative. The CDR3 runs from the conserved cysteine through the conserved F or W. A D gene is named only where the DNA matches it firmly. A row's size may be missing; if present it is once, few, many or a size class.

>TRBJ1-3|TRBV7-9|.|once
TGTGCCAGCAGCTTAGTAAGCGGAAACACCATATATTTT
CASSLVSGNTIYF
>TRBJ2-3|TRBV7-8|.|.
TGTGCCAGCAGCTTAGCGGCCGCCTTTTCCACAGATACGCAGTATTTT
CASSLAAAFSTDTQYF
>TRBJ2-6|TRBV28|.|.
TGTGCCAGCAGTTTTCAGGGGTCTCCCTCTGGGGCCAACGTCCTGACTTTC
CASSFQGSPSGANVLTF
>TRBJ2-7|TRBV6-5|TRBD1|.
TGTGCCAGCAGGCGGGGGACAGGGGGATCCTACGAGCAGTACTTC
CASRRGTGGSYEQYF
>TRBJ2-2|TRBV4-2|TRBD2|few
TGTGCCAGCAGCCTGACTAGCGGGGGGGCGGGCACCGGGGAGCTGTTTTTT
CASSLTSGGAGTGELFF
>TRBJ1-2|TRBV28|.|few
TGTGCCAGCCTCCGTGGACAGAACTATGGCTACACCTTC
CASLRGQNYGYTF
>TRBJ2-7|TRBV27|TRBD2|.
TGTGCCAGCAGCCCCGGGACTAGGCTCGAGCAGTACTTC
CASSPGTRLEQYF
>TRBJ1-6|TRBV6-5|.|.
TGTGCCAGCAGCCCCCATGATGAGTTTTCACCCCTCCACTTT
CASSPHDEFSPLHF
>TRBJ1-1|TRBV6-4|.|.
TGTGCCAGCAGTGCCCGACAGGTCCCGAACACTGAAGCTTTCTTT
CASSARQVPNTEAFF
>TRBJ1-6|TRBV19|.|.
TGTGCCAGTAGTATAGACCGGGAGCTGAGCTCCTATAATTCACCCCTCCACTTT
CASSIDRELSSYNSPLHF
>TRBJ2-1|TRBV4-3|.|.
TGCGCCAGCAGCCAAGGGGGCCCTAAATATGAGCAGTTCTTC
CASSQGGPKYEQFF
>TRBJ2-3|TRBV4-3|TRBD2|.
TGCGCCAGCAGCCTTGGACTAGCGGGGGGCCTAAGCACAGATACGCAGTATTTT
CASSLGLAGGLSTDTQYF
>TRBJ1-3|TRBV5-1|TRBD1|.
TGCGCCAGCCGACAGGGGGCGGCGGGAAACACCATATATTTT
CASRQGAAGNTIYF
>TRBJ2-3|TRBV28|.|few
TGTGCCAGCAGTTCAGGCCGAGATACGCAGTATTTT
CASSSGRDTQYF